This record concerns one TCR beta chain sequence. Its cognate antigen has yet to be identified. No much larger clonotype is one base removed from it; base qualities were not supplied. Ophthalmopathy patients had moderately to severely active disease, with a Clinical Activity Score of 3 or more, a NOSPECS grade of 4 or more, and a disease duration of less than 3 months. Patients with uncontrolled infections, other autoimmune diseases, pregnancy or lactation were excluded. Diagnoses were established on the basis of clinical symptoms, serum thyroxine and TRAb, thyroid ultrasound, and orbital computed tomography. PBMCs were isolated from roughly 10 ml of fresh peripheral blood by Ficoll-Paque density gradient centrifugation. Total RNA was extracted with Trizol reagent, and quality was checked on an Agilent 2100 Bioanalyzer. Reading the germline V gene gives CDR1 SGHRS and CDR2 YFSETQ. The CDR3 starts with the cysteine, ends with the phenylalanine, and has 13 residues. CDR3 DNA only is kept here, 39 bases in frame from base 1. Deletion took 0 bases off V and 12 bases off J, with a span of 15 bases between the germline ends.

These data originate in a study of T cells in Graves' hyperthyroidism and ophthalmopathy (dated by TCRdb to between 2018 and 2021). Broadly, across the study: Peripheral blood was sampled at the time of initial diagnosis, prior to any treatment. To identify distinguishing TCR V-J signatures, a discovery cohort of about 100 patients was used, comprising some 43 with Graves' ophthalmopathy and roughly 60 with stable Graves' hyperthyroidism. Prospective prediction of ophthalmopathy was tested in an independent validation cohort consisting of 18 hyperthyroidism patients and around 16 patients who later progressed to ophthalmopathy. The roughly 91 discovery patients were randomly split 7:3 into training and test sets. Thyroid tissue and blood T-cell repertoires from more than five Graves' hyperthyroidism patients were also compared in the study. After sampling, hyperthyroidism patients received methimazole starting at 30 mg daily, and ophthalmopathy patients received high-dose intravenous methylprednisolone. The paper describes TCR Vbeta CDR3 sequencing of 120 to 150 peripheral blood samples, made up of 43 ophthalmopathy patients, roughly 80 hyperthyroidism patients and 17 progressor patients. Points the paper makes about the study in general: In cross-validation, a model built on a 13 V-J signature told ophthalmopathy apart from stable hyperthyroidism with under 90% sensitivity and about 81% specificity, and in testing the same model reached 80%/75%. Most expanded thyroid clonotypes (frequency above 0.001) were also detected in blood, a finding suggesting that blood repertoires may reflect thyroid immune responses. No statistical method was used to fix the sample size in advance, and group allocation was not hidden from the investigators. In validation, the model predicted progression to ophthalmopathy with around 71% sensitivity and roughly 72% specificity, a median of about 6.7 months before onset.

The TCR beta CDR3 regions were amplified from RNA transcripts. For the first round of RT-PCR on the TCR CDR3, the HTBI primer set was used together with the Qiagen OneStep RT-PCR kit. Libraries were constructed in a second round of multiplex PCR, after which size selection and purification were carried out. Libraries were sequenced paired-end with 100 bp reads on an Illumina HiSeq2000. The source study handled its data this way. SOAPnuke was used to process the raw data, with reads discarded if the reads contained adapters or uncalled bases, had a mean Phred below 15, or lacked an exact constant-primer or identifier match. COPE v1.2.5 was used to merge the high-quality paired reads, and each unique nucleotide sequence was defined as a clonotype. Clonotypes were aligned to IMGT TRBV, TRBD and TRBJ reference segments using MiTCR v1.1. The analysis included only V-J combinations with a frequency above 0.0001, which together covered more than 98% of the repertoires. The TCS score was defined as F50 (clonal expansion) divided by E x V (chaos), with BLOSUM62-based TCRdist calculated between CDR3 peptides within each V-J. Welch's t-statistics and random forest reduced around 520 V-J features to about 13, which were used in a naive Bayes classifier (R e1071). TCRdb ran its own pipeline on the public reads, namely fastp trimming at Q25 and MiXCR clone calling, and kept in-frame beta chains. One record per CDR3 amino acid sequence lists the most common genes and DNA. The V and J calls, along with clone size, are taken from TCRdb and not from the paper's own processing. A total of approximately 570,000 distinct CDR3 sequences appear in this sample, about 20% of them only once. The ten largest clones represent roughly 44% of the sample.

Sequences were obtained from blood. This receptor was identified in a man aged 35-49 years with Graves' ophthalmopathy. This chain is built from TRBV5-1 and TRBJ1-1; TRBD1 is a possible D gene, resting on 5 matching bases. The DNA sequence reads TGCGCCAGCAGCTTGGAGGGGACCGGGTACACTTTCTTT. Its translation reads: CASSLEGTGYTFF.